This T cell receptor beta chain stems from a study of glioma-infiltrating T cells after dendritic cell vaccination. Across the whole study: Dendritic cell vaccine was injected intradermally three times, biweekly.

V lost 0 bases and J lost 4; bases outside the gene matches: 3. The CDR3 runs to 17 residues. Germline V lookup: CDR1 MGHRA, CDR2 YSYEKL. Findings and caveats of the study: TCR clonality showed no direct relationship with survival.

Remarks on this clone: Its antigen is as yet unknown.

Sample time point: after dendritic cell vaccination, including at tumor progression/relapse. Profiled with immunoSEQ multiplex PCR; TCRdb holds only in-frame clones, not every one. This sample has around 100,000 clones, with about four fifths found just once. The genes are TRBV4-1 and TRBJ2-1, with 13 positions matching TRBD2. This clonotype originated in a human donor with glioblastoma. Sequencing used blood, obtained after dendritic cell vaccination. CDR3 nucleotides: TGCGCCAGCAGCCAAGATCGGACTAGCGGGGGATACAATGAGCAGTTCTTC. Protein: CASSQDRTSGGYNEQFF.